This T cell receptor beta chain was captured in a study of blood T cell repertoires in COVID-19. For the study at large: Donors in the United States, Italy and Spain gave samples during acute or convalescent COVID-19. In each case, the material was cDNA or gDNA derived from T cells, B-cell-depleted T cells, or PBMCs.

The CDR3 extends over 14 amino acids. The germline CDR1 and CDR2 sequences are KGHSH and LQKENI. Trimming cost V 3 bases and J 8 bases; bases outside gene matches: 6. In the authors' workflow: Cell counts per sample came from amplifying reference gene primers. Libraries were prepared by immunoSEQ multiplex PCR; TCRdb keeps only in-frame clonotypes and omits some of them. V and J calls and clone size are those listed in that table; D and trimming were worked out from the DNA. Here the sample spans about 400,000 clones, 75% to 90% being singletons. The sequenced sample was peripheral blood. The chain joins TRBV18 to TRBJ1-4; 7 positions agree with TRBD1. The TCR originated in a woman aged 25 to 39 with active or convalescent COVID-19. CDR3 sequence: CASSPPGGQEKLFF. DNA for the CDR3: TGTGCCAGCTCACCTCCAGGGGGTCAGGAAAAACTGTTTTTT.